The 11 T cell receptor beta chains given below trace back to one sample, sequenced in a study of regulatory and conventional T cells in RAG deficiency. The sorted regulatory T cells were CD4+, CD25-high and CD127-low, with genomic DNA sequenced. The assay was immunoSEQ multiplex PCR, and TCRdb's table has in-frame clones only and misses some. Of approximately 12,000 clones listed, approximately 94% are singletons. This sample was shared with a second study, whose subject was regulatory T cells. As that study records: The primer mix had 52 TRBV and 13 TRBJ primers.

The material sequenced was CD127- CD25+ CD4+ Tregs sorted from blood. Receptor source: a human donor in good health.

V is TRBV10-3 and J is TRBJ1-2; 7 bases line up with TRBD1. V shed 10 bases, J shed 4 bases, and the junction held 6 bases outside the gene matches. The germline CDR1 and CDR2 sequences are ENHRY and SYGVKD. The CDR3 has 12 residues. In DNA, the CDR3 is TGTGCCACACAGGGGATCGGCTATGGCTACACCTTC. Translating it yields CATQGIGYGYTF.

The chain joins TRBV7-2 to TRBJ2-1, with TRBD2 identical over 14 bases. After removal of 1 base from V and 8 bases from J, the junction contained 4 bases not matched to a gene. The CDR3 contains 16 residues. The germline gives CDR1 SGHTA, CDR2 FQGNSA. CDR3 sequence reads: CASSLVTSGGAHEQFF. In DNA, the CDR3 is TGTGCCAGCAGCTTAGTGACTAGCGGGGGGGCCCATGAGCAGTTCTTC.

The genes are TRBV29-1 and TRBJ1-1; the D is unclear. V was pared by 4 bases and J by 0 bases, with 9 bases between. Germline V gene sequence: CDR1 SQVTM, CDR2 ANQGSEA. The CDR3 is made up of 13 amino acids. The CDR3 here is CSVARRMNTEAFF. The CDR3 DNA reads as TGCAGCGTTGCACGGAGAATGAACACTGAAGCTTTCTTT.

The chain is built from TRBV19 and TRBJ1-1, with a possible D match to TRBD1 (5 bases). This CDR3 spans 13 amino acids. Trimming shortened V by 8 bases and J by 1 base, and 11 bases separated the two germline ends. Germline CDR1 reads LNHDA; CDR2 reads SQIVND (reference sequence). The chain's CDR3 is CASRFQGNTEAFF. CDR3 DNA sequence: TGTGCCAGTCGATTCCAGGGGAACACTGAAGCTTTCTTT.

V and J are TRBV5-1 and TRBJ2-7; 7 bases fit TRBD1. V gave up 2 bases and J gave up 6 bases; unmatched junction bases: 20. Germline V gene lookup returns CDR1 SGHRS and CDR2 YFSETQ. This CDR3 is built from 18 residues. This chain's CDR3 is CASSFPNKSWDSLGEQYF. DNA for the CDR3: TGCGCCAGCAGCTTTCCGAATAAAAGCTGGGACAGCTTGGGCGAGCAGTACTTC.

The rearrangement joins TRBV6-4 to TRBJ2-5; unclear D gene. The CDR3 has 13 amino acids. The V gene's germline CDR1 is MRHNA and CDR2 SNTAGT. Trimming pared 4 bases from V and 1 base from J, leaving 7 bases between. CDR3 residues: CASSVTGQETQYF. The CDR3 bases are TGTGCCAGCAGTGTAACGGGCCAAGAGACCCAGTACTTC.

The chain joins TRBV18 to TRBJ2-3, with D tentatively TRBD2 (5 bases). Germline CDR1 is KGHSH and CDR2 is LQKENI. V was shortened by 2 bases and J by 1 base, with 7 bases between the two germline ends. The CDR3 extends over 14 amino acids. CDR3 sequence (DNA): TGTGCCAGCTCACCAGCCGGGGGCACAGATACGCAGTATTTT. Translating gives CASSPAGGTDTQYF.

The CDR3: CASSLVSGLAGSGELFF. CDR3 nucleotides: TGCGCCAGCAGCTTGGTCTCGGGACTAGCGGGCTCCGGGGAGCTGTTTTTT. This sequence joins TRBV5-1 and TRBJ2-2; 12 nucleotides match TRBD2. Germline CDR1 and CDR2: SGHRS and YFSETQ. V was clipped by 0 bases and J by 6 bases; unmatched bases: 6. CDR3 length: 17 amino acids.

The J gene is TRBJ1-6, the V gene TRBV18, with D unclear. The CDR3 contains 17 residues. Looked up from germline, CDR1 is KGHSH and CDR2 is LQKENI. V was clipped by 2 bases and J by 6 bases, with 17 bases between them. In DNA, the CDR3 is TGTGCCAGCTCACCAGCGGTTGTTCGGTTCGGTAATTCACCCCTCCACTTT. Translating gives CASSPAVVRFGNSPLHF.

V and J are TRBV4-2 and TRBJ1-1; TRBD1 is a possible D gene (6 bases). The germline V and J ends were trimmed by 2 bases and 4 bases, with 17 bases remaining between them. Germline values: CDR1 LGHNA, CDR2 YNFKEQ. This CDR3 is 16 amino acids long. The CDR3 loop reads CASSQRNRATGTEAFF. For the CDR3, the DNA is TGTGCCAGCAGCCAAAGAAACAGGGCCACCGGCACTGAAGCTTTCTTT.

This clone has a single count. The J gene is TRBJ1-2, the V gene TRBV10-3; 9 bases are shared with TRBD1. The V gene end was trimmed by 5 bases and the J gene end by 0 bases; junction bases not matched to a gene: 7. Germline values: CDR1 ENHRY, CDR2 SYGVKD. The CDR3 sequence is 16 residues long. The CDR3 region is CAISKPGQGSNYGYTF. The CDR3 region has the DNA TGTGCCATCAGTAAACCGGGACAGGGTTCTAACTATGGCTACACCTTC.